A selection of T cell receptor beta chains follows, all from one sample in a study of T cells expressing NK-cell markers. For each CDR3 protein, TCRdb gives one entry from its re-call of the 5' RACE reads, without DNA. Recorded here are 350,000 to 400,000 distinct CDR3 sequences; the top ten clones represent about 11%. Specimen: blood T cells: a sorted CD56 or NKG2C T cell subset, CD4+ or CD8+ T cells, or bulk PBMC T cells (not recorded which). The receptors were sampled from a woman aged 50 to 60 in good health. CDR3s include the opening cysteine and the closing phenylalanine or tryptophan.

j_gene,len,v_gene,CDR3aa
TRBJ2-7,15,TRBV6-5,CASSYGGIGVYEQYF
TRBJ2-2,12,TRBV2,CASSEAPGELFF
TRBJ2-1,16,TRBV5-1,CASSTGLAGVYDEQFF
TRBJ2-2,16,TRBV6-6,CASSLRGAANTGELFF
TRBJ1-1,15,TRBV11-2,CASSLIAGPDAEAFF
TRBJ2-1,14,TRBV7-8,CASSLGGVYNEQFF
TRBJ2-1,13,TRBV20-1,CSASGRVYNEQFF
TRBJ2-7,14,TRBV7-8,CASQRQGLSYEQYF
TRBJ2-2,13,TRBV6-6,CAMRDGYPGELFF
TRBJ1-2,14,TRBV3-1,CASSRKVSNYGYTF
TRBJ2-1,18,TRBV5-1,CASSLEGTGAISYNEQFF
TRBJ2-7,12,TRBV20-1,CSAGDSTYEQYF
TRBJ2-3,14,TRBV28,CASQREGGPDTQYF
TRBJ1-1,16,TRBV6-5,CASSYLGGQGVYEAFF
TRBJ2-1,12,TRBV7-9,CANSGIHNEQFF
TRBJ2-1,13,TRBV27,CATRLSSYNEQFF
TRBJ1-2,15,TRBV5-4,CASSFPGQGDGGYTF
TRBJ2-4,13,TRBV10-1,CASSEGSQNIQYF
TRBJ1-1,15,TRBV5-1,CASSFPGQTNTEAFF
TRBJ2-1,13,TRBV24-1,CATKDGRRNEQFF
TRBJ2-3,13,TRBV12-5,CASGFPMPDTQYF
TRBJ1-5,13,TRBV28,CASRSPEVQPQHF
TRBJ2-3,15,TRBV7-2,CASSPSGLASDTQYF
TRBJ2-1,16,TRBV7-2,CASSRAGRSSYNEQFF
TRBJ2-3,16,TRBV20-1,CSAHAGTSGRSDTQYF
TRBJ1-4,14,TRBV18,CASSPFQGSEKLFF
TRBJ2-5,15,TRBV19,CASSNPGRVEETQYF
TRBJ2-5,15,TRBV12-3/TRBV12-4,CASRRNVGDQETQYF
TRBJ1-1,15,TRBV27,CASSLYPGMNTEAFF
TRBJ2-4,18,TRBV6-6,CASSLGLAGGPRQNIQYF
TRBJ2-2,13,TRBV5-6,CASSSGGSWELFF
TRBJ1-5,13,TRBV6-5,CASSYSRAQPQHF
TRBJ1-3,16,TRBV3-1,CASSQLNPVGADTIYF
TRBJ2-3,14,TRBV5-5,CASSIGPDPDTQYF
TRBJ1-6,14,TRBV11-2,CASSWTGGNSPLHF
TRBJ2-1,12,TRBV4-1,CASSPKGDEQFF
TRBJ1-5,15,TRBV7-9,CASSLIGAGDQPQHF
TRBJ2-1,13,TRBV2,CASSERFPNEQFF
TRBJ1-2,14,TRBV6-9,CATRSGAQDYGYTF
TRBJ2-3,12,TRBV6-5,CASRSGTGPQYF
TRBJ2-1,14,TRBV5-1,CASSSGTSVNEQFF
TRBJ2-1,15,TRBV4-1,CASSQVVREGYEQFF
TRBJ1-1,15,TRBV7-9,CASSKEGQMNTEAFF
TRBJ2-1,14,TRBV24-1,CATSDTGRDNEQFF
TRBJ2-5,15,TRBV5-1,CASASGGSEQETQYF
TRBJ2-5,13,TRBV5-1,CASSLPRRETQYF
TRBJ2-1,13,TRBV11-2,CASSPTTGHEQFF
TRBJ2-1,16,TRBV5-1,CASSPLGTSSYNEQFF